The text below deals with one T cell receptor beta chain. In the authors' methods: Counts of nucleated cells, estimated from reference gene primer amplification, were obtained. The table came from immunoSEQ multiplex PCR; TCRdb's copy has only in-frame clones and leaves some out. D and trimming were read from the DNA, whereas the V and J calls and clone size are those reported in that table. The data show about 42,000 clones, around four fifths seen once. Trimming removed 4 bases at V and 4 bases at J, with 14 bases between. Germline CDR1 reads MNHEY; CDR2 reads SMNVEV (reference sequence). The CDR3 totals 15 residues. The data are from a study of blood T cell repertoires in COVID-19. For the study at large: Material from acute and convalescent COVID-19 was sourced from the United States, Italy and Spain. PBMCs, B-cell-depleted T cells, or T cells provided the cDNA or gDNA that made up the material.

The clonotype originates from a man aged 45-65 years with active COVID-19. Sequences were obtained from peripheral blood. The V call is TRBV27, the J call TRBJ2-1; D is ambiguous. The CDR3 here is CASSSESVRYNEQFF. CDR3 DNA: TGTGCCAGCAGTTCCGAAAGCGTCAGATACAATGAGCAGTTCTTC.